Included here is one T cell receptor (beta chain) sequence, with context. J gave up 8 bases and V 7 bases, and 11 bases lay outside the gene matches. The CDR3 is 16 residues long. CDR1 and CDR2 from the germline V gene are MNHNY and SVGAGI (reference sequence). Clones were read by immunoSEQ multiplex PCR, and TCRdb kept only the in-frame ones, dropping some. The sample has fewer than 75,000 clones; over 90% are singletons. This sample is drawn from a study of blood T cell repertoires in COVID-19. Study-level background: In each case, the material was cDNA or gDNA derived from T cells, B-cell-depleted T cells, or PBMCs.

The gene calls are TRBV6-6 and TRBJ1-6; 10 positions match TRBD1. This TCR derives from a man over 45 with active COVID-19. Sequencing was carried out using peripheral blood. The CDR3 reads CASKLLSGTGDSPLHF. DNA for the CDR3: TGTGCCAGCAAACTCCTCTCAGGGACAGGGGATTCACCCCTCCACTTT.